A selection of T cell receptor beta chains follows, all from one sample in a study of CD8 T cells in ankylosing spondylitis. TCRdb redid the calling of the 5' RACE reads with MiXCR, one entry per CDR3 protein. Among fewer than 250,000 distinct CDR3 sequences, around 20% were seen once, and the ten largest hold more than 40%. Sequences were obtained from blood, either unsorted or a sorted T cell fraction (not recorded which). The receptors were gathered from a male donor with ankylosing spondylitis. Each CDR3 is given with its conserved first and last residue. The D gene is left open where the match is weak. Some rows mark clone size as missing; the rest say once, few, many or name a class of expanded clone.

>TRBV11-2|TRBD1|few|TRBJ1-1|16
CASSLAPGQGGPEAFF
TGTGCCAGCAGCTTAGCGCCGGGTCAGGGGGGACCTGAAGCTTTCTTT
>TRBV7-6|.|few|TRBJ1-2|13
CASSLAQGTAYTF
TGTGCCAGCAGCTTAGCTCAGGGGACGGCCTACACCTTC
>TRBV2|TRBD1|few|TRBJ2-1|16
CASCRNRDRADNEQFF
TGTGCCAGCTGCAGAAACCGGGACAGGGCCGACAATGAGCAGTTCTTC
>TRBV11-2|.|few|TRBJ1-1|14
CASSLGGGGPEAFF
TGTGCCAGCAGCTTGGGAGGTGGGGGCCCTGAAGCTTTCTTT
>TRBV5-1|TRBD1|few|TRBJ1-2|18
CASSLGLQGALRDYGYTF
TGCGCCAGCAGTCTGGGACTGCAGGGGGCGCTTCGAGACTATGGCTACACCTTC
>TRBV3-1|TRBD1|few|TRBJ2-7|14
CASSYGQGAYEQYF
TGTGCCAGCAGCTACGGACAGGGGGCCTACGAGCAGTACTTC
>TRBV4-2|.|few|TRBJ2-7|15
CASSQDGGDTYEQYF
TGTGCCAGCAGCCAAGATGGGGGGGACACCTACGAGCAGTACTTC
>TRBV27|TRBD2|.|TRBJ2-1|15
CASSLTGLAIHEQFF
TGTGCCAGCAGTTTAACGGGACTAGCGATCCATGAGCAGTTCTTC
>TRBV20-1|.|few|TRBJ1-2|13
CSAPPGQFDGYTF
TGCAGTGCCCCCCCCGGACAGTTCGATGGCTACACCTTC
>TRBV4-3|.|few|TRBJ2-7|16
CASSQDVAGPYYEQYF
TGCGCCAGCAGCCAAGATGTGGCAGGCCCGTACTACGAGCAGTACTTC
>TRBV27|TRBD2|few|TRBJ2-3|15
CASSGTSGHTDTQYF
TGTGCCAGCAGCGGGACTAGCGGGCACACAGATACGCAGTATTTT
>TRBV27|.|.|TRBJ2-1|13
CASSLGQINEQFF
TGTGCCAGCAGTTTAGGTCAGATCAATGAGCAGTTCTTC
>TRBV6-1|TRBD1|.|TRBJ1-1|14
CASRIGQDQGEAFF
TGTGCCAGCAGAATCGGACAGGATCAGGGTGAAGCTTTCTTT
>TRBV12-3/TRBV12-4|TRBD2|many|TRBJ2-3|15
CASSLAGGPADTQYF
TGTGCCAGCAGTCTAGCGGGAGGGCCGGCAGATACGCAGTATTTT
>TRBV29-1|.|few|TRBJ2-6|12
CSVISGANVLTF
TGCAGCGTTATCTCTGGGGCCAACGTCCTGACTTTC
>TRBV28|.|few|TRBJ1-1|16
CASSFHSSATNTEAFF
TGTGCCAGCAGTTTCCACAGCTCGGCAACGAACACTGAAGCTTTCTTT
>TRBV19|TRBD2|few|TRBJ2-1|15
CASSIPAGAHNEQFF
TGTGCCAGTAGTATACCAGCGGGGGCTCACAATGAGCAGTTCTTC
>TRBV15|TRBD2|few|TRBJ2-1|16
CATSSPMGLAGNEQFF
TGTGCCACCAGCAGCCCCATGGGACTAGCGGGCAATGAGCAGTTCTTC
>TRBV7-9|.|.|TRBJ1-1|13
CASSLRRDTEAFF
TGTGCCAGCAGCTTACGACGGGACACTGAAGCTTTCTTT
>TRBV4-2|TRBD2|.|TRBJ2-1|18
CASSQEGSGGLSYNEQFF
TGTGCCAGCAGCCAAGAAGGTTCGGGGGGGCTCTCCTACAATGAGCAGTTCTTC
>TRBV3-1|.|few|TRBJ1-3|17
CASSHALGAGRDGTIYF
TGTGCCAGCAGCCATGCTTTAGGAGCAGGGAGGGATGGCACCATATATTTT
>TRBV10-3|.|.|TRBJ1-1|13
CAIREGENTEAFF
TGTGCCATCAGGGAAGGGGAGAACACTGAAGCTTTCTTT
>TRBV9|TRBD2|few|TRBJ2-7|15
CASSVSSGGIYEQYF
TGTGCCAGCAGCGTCAGTAGCGGGGGCATCTACGAGCAGTACTTC
>TRBV28|.|few|TRBJ2-2|18
CASLATLIRPSNTGELFF
TGTGCCAGCCTGGCCACCCTCATCCGACCATCAAACACCGGGGAGCTGTTTTTT
>TRBV28|.|few|TRBJ2-3|13
CATGDRGMDTQYF
TGTGCCACCGGGGACCGGGGGATGGATACGCAGTATTTT
>TRBV7-8|TRBD2|many|TRBJ2-2|15
CASSTLRLAGLELFF
TGTGCCAGCAGCACCCTTCGACTAGCGGGACTGGAGCTGTTTTTT
>TRBV10-3|TRBD2|many|TRBJ2-1|13
CAMRGAEYNEQFF
TGTGCCATGCGGGGGGCCGAATACAATGAGCAGTTCTTC
>TRBV12-3/TRBV12-4|.|many|TRBJ2-2|13
CASSSPDTGELFF
TGTGCCAGCAGTTCCCCAGACACCGGGGAGCTGTTTTTT
>TRBV4-3|TRBD2|.|TRBJ2-7|16
CASSQDHLAGGTEQYF
TGCGCCAGCAGCCAAGATCACTTAGCGGGAGGGACCGAGCAGTACTTC
>TRBV19|TRBD1|.|TRBJ2-6|16
CASSRDRDSGANVLTF
TGTGCCAGTAGTCGGGACAGAGATTCTGGGGCCAACGTCCTGACTTTC
>TRBV28|.|few|TRBJ2-7|17
CASSHPLTQSSSYEQYF
TGTGCCAGCAGCCACCCTTTGACACAATCGAGCTCCTACGAGCAGTACTTC
>TRBV20-1|.|.|TRBJ1-6|16
CSASRPDGREDSPLHF
TGCAGTGCCTCGAGACCCGACGGTCGGGAAGACTCACCCCTCCACTTT
>TRBV28|TRBD2|.|TRBJ2-5|16
CASSLFLAGQQETQYF
TGTGCCAGCAGTTTATTCCTAGCGGGTCAACAAGAGACCCAGTACTTC
>TRBV7-9|.|.|TRBJ1-2|11
CASSWGYGYTF
TGTGCCAGCAGTTGGGGCTATGGCTACACCTTC
>TRBV19|.|.|TRBJ2-7|12
CASNGPNYEQYF
TGTGCCAGTAATGGACCGAACTACGAGCAGTACTTC
>TRBV6-5|.|.|TRBJ2-3|15
CSSSYGAASTDTQYF
TGTTCCAGCAGTTACGGGGCCGCTAGCACAGATACGCAGTATTTT
>TRBV4-3|TRBD2|.|TRBJ2-1|17
CASSQDGLAAVYNEQFF
TGCGCCAGCAGCCAAGATGGGCTAGCGGCTGTTTACAATGAGCAGTTCTTC
>TRBV6-1|.|.|TRBJ1-1|13
CASRDGWGTEAFF
TGTGCCAGCAGGGACGGGTGGGGCACTGAAGCTTTCTTT
>TRBV6-5|.|.|TRBJ2-7|14
CASSYSYGGYEQYF
TGTGCCAGCAGTTACTCGTATGGCGGCTACGAGCAGTACTTC
>TRBV27|.|.|TRBJ2-3|19
CASSQPTGMALTSTDTQYF
TGTGCCAGCAGCCAGCCCACCGGGATGGCTTTAACTAGCACAGATACGCAGTATTTT
>TRBV12-3/TRBV12-4|.|many|TRBJ2-3|14
CASSAVPITDTQYF
TGTGCCAGCAGTGCCGTCCCTATCACAGATACGCAGTATTTT
>TRBV27|.|few|TRBJ2-7|11
CASGNGLEQYF
TGTGCCAGTGGAAACGGCCTCGAGCAGTACTTC
>TRBV6-2/TRBV6-3|TRBD2|once|TRBJ2-1|19
CASGVLLLAGDGSYNEQFF
TGTGCCAGCGGAGTACTCTTACTCGCGGGAGATGGCTCCTACAATGAGCAGTTCTTC
>TRBV5-6|.|.|TRBJ1-4|14
CASSFWGSNEKLFF
TGTGCCAGCAGCTTCTGGGGGTCTAATGAAAAACTGTTTTTT
>TRBV30|TRBD1|.|TRBJ1-2|12
CACDRVDYGYTF
TGTGCTTGCGACAGGGTTGACTATGGCTACACCTTC
>TRBV20-1|TRBD2|few|TRBJ2-7|15
CSARDWASGTLEQYF
TGCAGTGCTAGAGATTGGGCTAGCGGGACCCTCGAGCAGTACTTC
>TRBV4-2|.|few|TRBJ2-7|16
CASSQDPGGGSYEQYF
TGTGCCAGCAGCCAAGATCCTGGCGGAGGCTCCTACGAGCAGTACTTC
>TRBV5-4|TRBD2|.|TRBJ2-3|15
CASSSIAGSTDTQYF
TGTGCCAGCAGCTCTATAGCGGGGTCCACAGATACGCAGTATTTT
>TRBV7-8|TRBD2|many|TRBJ2-3|16
CASSFLAGSSTDTQYF
TGTGCCAGCAGCTTTTTAGCGGGGTCTAGCACAGATACGCAGTATTTT
>TRBV15|.|.|TRBJ2-1|15
CATSREPQLRNEQFF
TGTGCCACCAGCAGAGAACCCCAATTAAGAAATGAGCAGTTCTTC
>TRBV5-1|TRBD1|few|TRBJ1-2|15
CASSSIPGTVYGYTF
TGCGCCAGCAGCTCAATCCCGGGGACAGTCTATGGCTACACCTTC
>TRBV12-3/TRBV12-4|.|many|TRBJ2-3|15
CASCSLGLAEDTQYF
TGTGCCAGCTGTTCTCTAGGATTGGCAGAAGATACGCAGTATTTT
>TRBV29-1|.|.|TRBJ1-3|15
CSVVFSAASGNTIYF
TGCAGCGTTGTATTTTCTGCTGCCTCTGGAAACACCATATATTTT
>TRBV28|TRBD1|few|TRBJ2-1|15
CASSPHRQGHNEQFF
TGTGCCAGCAGTCCACATCGACAGGGCCACAATGAGCAGTTCTTC
>TRBV24-1|.|.|TRBJ2-1|13
CATTEDLSGEQFF
TGTGCCACCACGGAGGACCTGTCTGGCGAGCAGTTCTTC
>TRBV20-1|.|few|TRBJ1-3|13
CSARVWAGNTIYF
TGCAGTGCTAGAGTGTGGGCTGGAAACACCATATATTTT
>TRBV4-1|TRBD2|few|TRBJ2-1|15
CASSPGLAGYNEQFF
TGCGCCAGCAGCCCGGGACTAGCGGGCTACAATGAGCAGTTCTTC
>TRBV28|TRBD2|.|TRBJ2-7|15
CASSLRLAGAYEQYF
TGTGCCAGCAGTTTAAGACTAGCGGGAGCCTACGAGCAGTACTTC
>TRBV12-3/TRBV12-4|TRBD2|.|TRBJ2-3|17
CASSLSSSGDTTDTQYF
TGTGCCAGCAGTTTGAGTTCTAGCGGGGATACTACAGATACGCAGTATTTT